What follows describes a single TCR beta chain. Its antigen is still unknown. This CDR3 contains 14 residues. Trimming took 0 bases from V and 2 from J, leaving 6 bases between them. CDR1 and CDR2 from the germline V gene are SGDLS and YYNGEE. The sample is drawn from a study of shared clonotypes between healthy human individuals. The overall study: Sampling drew on donors who were two women and a few men aged 18 to 49.

Broader study findings: The represented genetic and exposure-history diversity was limited by the small number of donors. Memory subsets had estimated richness that was generally smaller than that of naive subsets.

The input for sorted-subset replicate PCRs was about 210 ng DNA, tens of thousands of T cell genomes. The assay was immunoSEQ multiplex PCR, and TCRdb's table has in-frame clones only and misses some. The sample has about 1.5 million clones, 95% to 99% seen once. Specimen: naive CD4+ T cells sorted from blood. Subset here: CD45RA+ positively selected. The sequence was obtained from a man aged 30-40 years in good health. The rearrangement joins TRBV9 to TRBJ2-1; D not certain. The CDR3 DNA is TGTGCCAGCAGCGTAGGGTCTACCTACAATGAGCAGTTCTTC. Its protein is CASSVGSTYNEQFF.